The clone carrying this T cell receptor beta chain showed up many times. Its antigen remains unidentified. These data originate in a study of T-cell reconstitution after alpha-beta-depleted transplantation in children. Study-wide results and limits: Surviving recipient T cells and intrathymic progenitors accounted for some patients' high TCRbeta diversity at day 60. The authors attributed T-cell counts and diversity one year after transplant mostly to newly produced T cells. Reportedly, alpha-beta T cells present about two months post-transplant originated from several hundred expanded clones of graft origin.

Germline loops: CDR1 DFQATT, CDR2 SNEGSKA (reference sequence). This CDR3 has 14 residues. V was cut by 1 base and J by 0 bases, with 10 bases left in between. A TCRbeta library incorporating unique molecular identifiers was prepared. MiXCR was run by TCRdb on the PCR reads, yielding one entry per CDR3 protein. The sample comprises hundreds of thousands of distinct CDR3 sequences, about an eighth of which are singletons, and 0.79% rests with the top ten. The TCR was taken from a girl aged 2-15 years with congenital amegakaryocytic thrombocytopenia, due to receive a stem cell transplant. The starting material was PBMCs, obtained before TCRalphabeta/CD19-depleted stem cell transplant. V gene TRBV20-1 combines with J gene TRBJ2-7; D is perhaps TRBD1 (6 bases). This chain's CDR3 is CSARVGTSSYEQYF. The CDR3 bases are TGCAGTGCTAGAGTCGGGACATCCTCCTACGAGCAGTACTTC.